The T cell receptor beta chain under discussion was sequenced for a study of PD-1 blockade in classical Hodgkin lymphoma. Study observations and caveats: Patients starting nivolumab under 1 year after ASCT were excluded. Repertoire differences have undefined causes, possibly disease activity or prior therapy. Partial responders and progressors had significantly lower baseline TCR diversity. CD8+ TCR diversity did not rise significantly by C4D1, unlike CD4+.

Remarks on this clone: The target antigen is unknown.

All trial patients relapsed after autologous stem cell transplantation. Only in-frame clones appear in the TCRdb table, and some are missing; sequencing was by immunoSEQ multiplex PCR. The sample has about 40,000 clones, around 87% seen once. The sequencing here drew on peripheral blood mononuclear cells (PBMCs), taken at baseline. The source is a human donor with classical Hodgkin lymphoma.

The CDR3 nucleotides are TGTGCCAGCAGTGAAATCCCGGACAACACCGGGGAGCTGTTTTTT. Amino acid sequence: CASSEIPDNTGELFF. The chain joins TRBV6-1 to TRBJ2-2; D is uncertain. The V end lost 2 bases, the J end lost 2 bases, and 9 bases lay between the germline ends. CDR3 length: 15 residues. Germline CDR1 reads MNHNS; CDR2 reads SASEGT.